This TCR beta chain was found in a study of T-cell reconstitution after alpha-beta-depleted transplantation in children. The length of the CDR3 is 14 residues. J lost 5 bases, V lost 5 bases, and 6 bases had no gene match. Germline CDR1 reads SEHNR; CDR2 reads FQNEAQ (reference sequence). Researchers prepared the TCRbeta library using unique molecular identifiers, the study reports. TCRdb analysed the PCR reads with MiXCR anew, one entry per CDR3 protein. The data show roughly 300,000 distinct CDR3 sequences, with approximately 10% seen just once and 2% to 2.5% held by the top ten. The clonotype comes from a human donor who donated a stem cell graft to a child with acute lymphoblastic leukemia. Material: PBMCs from the stem cell graft donor, obtained from the stem cell graft. The rearrangement uses TRBV7-9 and TRBJ2-5, with TRBD1 matching 9 bases. The CDR3 is CASSPTGGVETQYF. The CDR3 nucleotides read TGTGCCAGCAGCCCTACAGGGGGCGTGGAGACCCAGTACTTC.